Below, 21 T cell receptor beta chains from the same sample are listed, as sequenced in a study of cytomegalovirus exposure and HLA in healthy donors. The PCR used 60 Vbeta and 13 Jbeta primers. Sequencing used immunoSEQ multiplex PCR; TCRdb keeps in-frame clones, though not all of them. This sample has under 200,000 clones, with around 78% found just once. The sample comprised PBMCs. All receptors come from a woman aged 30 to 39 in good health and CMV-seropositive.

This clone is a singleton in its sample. The CDR3 coding sequence is TGTGCCAGCTCCCAAACGGGGGGCTCTGGAAACACCATATATTTT. Encoded protein: CASSQTGGSGNTIYF. The V and J genes are TRBV18 and TRBJ1-3, with D maybe TRBD1 (5 bases). Trimming shortened V by 6 bases and J by 0 bases, and 12 bases separated the two germline ends. The CDR3 spans 15 residues. The germline V gene has CDR1 KGHSH and CDR2 LQKENI.

CDR3 sequence reads: CASSVAGTGDAYEQYF. The CDR3 DNA is TGTGCCAGTAGTGTCGCCGGGACAGGGGATGCCTACGAGCAGTACTTC. This sequence joins TRBV19 and TRBJ2-7, with 10 positions matching TRBD1. This CDR3 contains 16 residues. Germline lookup yields CDR1 LNHDA and CDR2 SQIVND (reference sequence). The V segment lost 5 bases and the J segment 2 bases; nucleotides outside the gene matches: 9.

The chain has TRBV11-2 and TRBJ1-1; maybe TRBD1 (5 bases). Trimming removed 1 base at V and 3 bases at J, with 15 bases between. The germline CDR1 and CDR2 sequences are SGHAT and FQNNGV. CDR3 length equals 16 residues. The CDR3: CASSLGWEGPDTEAFF. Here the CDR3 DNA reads TGTGCCAGCAGCTTAGGCTGGGAGGGACCGGACACTGAAGCTTTCTTT.

This chain's CDR3 is CASSLGSGHTDTQYF. The CDR3 DNA sequence: TGTGCCAGCAGTTTAGGTAGCGGGCACACAGATACGCAGTATTTT. The gene calls are TRBV27 and TRBJ2-3, with 7 bases fitting TRBD2. This CDR3 is built from 15 residues. The germline gives CDR1 MNHEY, CDR2 SMNVEV (reference sequence). V dropped 2 bases and J dropped 2; count of bases not matched to a gene: 4.

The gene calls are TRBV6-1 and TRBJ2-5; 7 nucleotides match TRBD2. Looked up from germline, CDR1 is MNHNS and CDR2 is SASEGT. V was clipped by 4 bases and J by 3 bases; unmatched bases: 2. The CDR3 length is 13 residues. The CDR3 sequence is CASSASGEETQYF. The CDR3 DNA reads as TGTGCCAGCAGTGCGAGCGGGGAAGAGACCCAGTACTTC.

The CDR3 is CASCPSGDSGSYTF. The CDR3 DNA sequence: TGTGCCAGTTGCCCCTCTGGGGACAGTGGGTCCTACACCTTC. The chain joins TRBV19 to TRBJ1-2; 7 nucleotides agree with TRBD1. There are 14 residues in the CDR3. V shed 8 bases, J shed 10 bases, and the junction held 16 bases outside the gene matches. The germline V gene has CDR1 LNHDA and CDR2 SQIVND (reference sequence).

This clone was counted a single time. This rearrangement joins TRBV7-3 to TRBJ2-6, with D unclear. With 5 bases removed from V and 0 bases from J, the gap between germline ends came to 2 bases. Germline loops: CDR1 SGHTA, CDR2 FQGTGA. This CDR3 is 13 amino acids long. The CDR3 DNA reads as TGTGCCAGCAGCCGCTCTGGGGCCAACGTCCTGACTTTC. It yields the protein CASSRSGANVLTF. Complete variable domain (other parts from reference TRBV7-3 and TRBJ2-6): GAGVSQTPSNKVTEKGKYVELRCDPISGHTALYWYRQSLGQGPEFLIYFQGTGAADDSGLPNDRFFAVRPEGSVSTLKIQRTERGDSAVYLCASSRSGANVLTFGAGSRLTVL.

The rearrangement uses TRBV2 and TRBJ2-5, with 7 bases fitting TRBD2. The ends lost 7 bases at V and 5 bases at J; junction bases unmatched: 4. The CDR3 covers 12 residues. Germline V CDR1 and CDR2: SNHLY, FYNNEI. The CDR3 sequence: CASKTSWETQYF. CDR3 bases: TGTGCCAGCAAGACTAGCTGGGAGACCCAGTACTTC.

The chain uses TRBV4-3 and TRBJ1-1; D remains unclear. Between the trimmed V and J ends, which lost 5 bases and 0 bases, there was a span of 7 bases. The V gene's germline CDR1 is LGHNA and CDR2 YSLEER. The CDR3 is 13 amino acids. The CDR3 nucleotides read TGCGCCAGCAGCTTATCGGTGAACACTGAAGCTTTCTTT. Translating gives CASSLSVNTEAFF.

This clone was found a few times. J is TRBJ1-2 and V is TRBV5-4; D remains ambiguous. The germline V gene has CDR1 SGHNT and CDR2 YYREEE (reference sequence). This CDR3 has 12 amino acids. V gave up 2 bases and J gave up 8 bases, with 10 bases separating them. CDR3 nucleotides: TGTGCCAGCAGCTTAGGTTTGGAGGGCTACACCTTC. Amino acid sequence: CASSLGLEGYTF.

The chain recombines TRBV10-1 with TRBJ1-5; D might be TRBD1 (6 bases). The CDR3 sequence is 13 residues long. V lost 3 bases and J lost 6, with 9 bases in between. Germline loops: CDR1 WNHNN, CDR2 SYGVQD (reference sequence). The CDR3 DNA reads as TGCGCCAGCAGTGAATCAGGGGTTCAGCCCCAGCATTTT. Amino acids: CASSESGVQPQHF.

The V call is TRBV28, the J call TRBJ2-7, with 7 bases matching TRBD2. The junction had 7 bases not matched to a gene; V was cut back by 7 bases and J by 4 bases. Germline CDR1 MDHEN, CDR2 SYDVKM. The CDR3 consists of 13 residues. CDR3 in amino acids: CASTQWGGYEQYF. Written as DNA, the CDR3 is TGTGCCAGCACTCAATGGGGGGGGTACGAGCAGTACTTC.

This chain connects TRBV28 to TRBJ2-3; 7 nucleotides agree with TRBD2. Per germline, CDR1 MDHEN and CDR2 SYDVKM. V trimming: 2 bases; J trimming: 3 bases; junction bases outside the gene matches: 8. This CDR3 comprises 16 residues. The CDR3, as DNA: TGTGCCAGCAGTTTACCCCCGGGGGGAGTGACAGATACGCAGTATTTT. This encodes CASSLPPGGVTDTQYF.

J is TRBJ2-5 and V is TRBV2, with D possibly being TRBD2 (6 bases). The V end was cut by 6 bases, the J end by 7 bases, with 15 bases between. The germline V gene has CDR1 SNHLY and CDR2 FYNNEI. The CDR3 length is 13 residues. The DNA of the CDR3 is TGTGCCAGCAGCCCCGGGGGAACGGTGACCCAGTACTTC. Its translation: CASSPGGTVTQYF. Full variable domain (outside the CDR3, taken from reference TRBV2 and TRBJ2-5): EPEVTQTPSHQVTQMGQEVILRCVPISNHLYFYWYRQILGQKVEFLVSFYNNEISEKSEIFDDQFSVERPDGSNFTLKIRSTKLEDSAMYFCASSPGGTVTQYFGPGTRLLVL.

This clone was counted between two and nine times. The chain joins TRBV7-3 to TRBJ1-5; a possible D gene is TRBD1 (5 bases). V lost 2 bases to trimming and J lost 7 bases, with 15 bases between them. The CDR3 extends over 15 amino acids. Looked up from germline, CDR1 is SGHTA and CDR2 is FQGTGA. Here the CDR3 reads CASSLDGGGEQPQHF. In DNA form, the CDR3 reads TGTGCCAGCAGCTTAGACGGCGGAGGGGAGCAGCCCCAGCATTTT.

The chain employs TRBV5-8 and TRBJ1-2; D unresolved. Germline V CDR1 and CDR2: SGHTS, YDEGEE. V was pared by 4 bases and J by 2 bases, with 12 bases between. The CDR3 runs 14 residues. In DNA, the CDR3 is TGTGCCAGCAGCATCGGCCCGGGGAACTATGGCTACACCTTC. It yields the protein CASSIGPGNYGYTF.

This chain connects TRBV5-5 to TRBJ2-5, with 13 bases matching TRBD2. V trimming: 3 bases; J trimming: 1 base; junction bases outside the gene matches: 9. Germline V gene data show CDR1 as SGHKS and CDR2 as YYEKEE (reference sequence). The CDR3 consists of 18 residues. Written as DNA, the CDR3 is TGTGCCAGCAGCTCCCCCGGGACTAGCGGGACCCCCCAAGAGACCCAGTACTTC. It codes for CASSSPGTSGTPQETQYF.

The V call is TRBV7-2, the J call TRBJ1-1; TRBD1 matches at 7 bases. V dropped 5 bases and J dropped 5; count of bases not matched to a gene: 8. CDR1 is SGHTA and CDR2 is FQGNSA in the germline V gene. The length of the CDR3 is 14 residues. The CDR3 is CASSPSPGGTEAFF. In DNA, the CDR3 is TGTGCCAGCAGCCCTAGTCCAGGGGGGACTGAAGCTTTCTTT.

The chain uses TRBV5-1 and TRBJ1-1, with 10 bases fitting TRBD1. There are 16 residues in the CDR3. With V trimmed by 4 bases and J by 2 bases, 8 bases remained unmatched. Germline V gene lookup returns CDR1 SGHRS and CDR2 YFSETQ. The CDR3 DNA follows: TGCGCCAGCAGCCGGACAGGGGGAAGCGTTAACACTGAAGCTTTCTTT. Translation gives CASSRTGGSVNTEAFF.

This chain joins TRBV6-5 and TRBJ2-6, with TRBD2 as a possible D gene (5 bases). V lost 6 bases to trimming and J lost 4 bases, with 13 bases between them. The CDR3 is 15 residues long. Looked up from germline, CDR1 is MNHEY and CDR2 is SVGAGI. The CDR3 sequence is CASSPSGFGANVLTF. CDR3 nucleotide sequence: TGTGCCAGCAGCCCCTCGGGGTTCGGGGCCAACGTCCTGACTTTC.

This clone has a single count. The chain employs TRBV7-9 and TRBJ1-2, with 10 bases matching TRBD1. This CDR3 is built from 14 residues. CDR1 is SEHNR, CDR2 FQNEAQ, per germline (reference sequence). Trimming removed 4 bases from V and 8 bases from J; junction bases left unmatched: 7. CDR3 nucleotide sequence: TGTGCCAGCAGCTCTGAGGGGACAGGGGAGGGCTACACCTTC. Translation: CASSSEGTGEGYTF.